Below, 21 T cell receptor beta chains from the same sample are listed, as sequenced in a study of cytomegalovirus exposure and HLA in healthy donors. Primers: 60 Vbeta forward and 13 Jbeta reverse. The assay was immunoSEQ multiplex PCR, and TCRdb's table has in-frame clones only and misses some. This sample yields approximately 44,000 clones, of which roughly 60% are seen a single time; roughly 8.9% belongs to the top ten. Sequenced input: PBMCs. The receptors stem from a human donor in good health.

The chain couples TRBV10-2 to TRBJ2-2, with D tentatively TRBD1 (6 bases). Trimming left V 8 bases short and J 5 bases short, with 15 bases between. The CDR3 length is 14 residues. Germline V lookup: CDR1 WSHSY, CDR2 SAAADI. CDR3 residues: CASASGGQTGELFF. CDR3 in DNA: TGCGCCAGCGCTTCTGGGGGACAAACCGGGGAGCTGTTTTTT.

This clone has just a few counts. This chain links TRBV2 with TRBJ1-6, with a tentative D call TRBD1 (5 bases). The CDR3 contains 14 residues. Germline loops: CDR1 SNHLY, CDR2 FYNNEI. The ends were cut back, 2 bases at V and 8 bases at J, with 10 bases in the middle. Here the CDR3 DNA reads TGTGCCAGCAGTGAAACAGTCAGGGATTCACCCCTCCACTTT. It is translated as CASSETVRDSPLHF.

This clone was found a few times. The CDR3 DNA reads as TGCGCCAGCAGCCAAGGATCGGGTCGCTACGAGCAGTACTTC. Its translation: CASSQGSGRYEQYF. This rearrangement joins TRBV4-1 to TRBJ2-7; no definite D call. V lost 1 base and J lost 3, with 10 bases in between. The CDR3 runs to 14 residues. Germline CDR1 is MGHRA and CDR2 is YSYEKL.

The J gene is TRBJ2-2, the V gene TRBV29-1; the D is unclear. Germline V lookup: CDR1 SQVTM, CDR2 ANQGSEA. V gave up 5 bases and J gave up 6 bases, with 13 bases separating them. The CDR3 spans 13 residues. The chain's CDR3 is CSVHSRIAGELFF. The DNA for the CDR3 is TGCAGCGTTCACAGTAGAATCGCCGGGGAGCTGTTTTTT.

This clone was seen more than once but under ten times. The chain carries TRBV7-9 and TRBJ1-1; the D gene is possibly TRBD1 (6 bases). V was clipped by 8 bases and J by 2 bases, with 12 bases between them. Germline lookup yields CDR1 SEHNR and CDR2 FQNEAQ (reference sequence). This CDR3 has 13 residues. The CDR3: CASGGSSNTEAFF. The CDR3 nucleotides read TGTGCCAGCGGGGGCAGCTCCAACACTGAAGCTTTCTTT.

The chain links TRBV27 to TRBJ2-5; D possibly corresponds to TRBD1 (6 bases). The CDR3 has 13 amino acids. Germline lookup yields CDR1 MNHEY and CDR2 SMNVEV (reference sequence). V was pared by 5 bases and J by 4 bases, with 11 bases between. CDR3 DNA sequence: TGTGCCAGCAGTAGACAGGCTCGAGAGACCCAGTACTTC. It yields the protein CASSRQARETQYF.

The chain recombines TRBV1 with TRBJ1-5. TRBV1 is tagged as a pseudogene. CDR3 length: 14 residues. The CDR3 sequence is CTSSQEGGDQPQHF. CDR3 sequence (DNA): TGCACCAGCAGCCAAGAAGGAGGGGACCAGCCCCAGCATTTT.

This clone appeared a few times. The chain combines TRBV18 with TRBJ1-3; 7 bases fit TRBD1. The V gene's germline CDR1 is KGHSH and CDR2 LQKENI. The CDR3 totals 15 residues. V trimming: 4 bases; J trimming: 0 bases; junction bases outside the gene matches: 3. This CDR3 is CASSQTGTSGNTIYF. The CDR3 bases are TGTGCCAGCTCACAGACAGGGACCTCTGGAAACACCATATATTTT.

This clone was recorded a few times. The rearrangement uses TRBV7-2 and TRBJ1-5, with unresolved D. This CDR3 is built from 15 residues. Trimming shortened V by 6 bases and J by 9 bases, and 21 bases separated the two germline ends. Germline values: CDR1 SGHTA, CDR2 FQGNSA. The CDR3 region is CASSQTDWAGVPQHF. The CDR3 coding sequence is TGTGCCAGCAGTCAGACCGACTGGGCCGGGGTGCCCCAGCATTTT.

The CDR3 coding sequence is TGTGCCAGCAGTCATTGGACAGGACTGAACACTGAAGCTTTCTTT. It translates to CASSHWTGLNTEAFF. J is TRBJ1-1 and V is TRBV27, with 7 positions matching TRBD1. The V gene's germline CDR1 is MNHEY and CDR2 SMNVEV (reference sequence). The CDR3 contains 15 residues. V shed 5 bases and J 0 bases; nucleotides not matched to a gene: 6.

This clone was found a few times. This chain uses TRBV6-5 with TRBJ1-1; 9 bases map to TRBD1. With 3 bases clipped from V and 7 bases from J, the junction kept 9 bases outside the gene matches. Looked up from germline, CDR1 is MNHEY and CDR2 is SVGAGI. The CDR3 loop spans 15 amino acids. DNA of the CDR3: TGTGCCAGCAGTTATACTACCGGGACAGGGCTTGAAGCTTTCTTT. Amino acid sequence: CASSYTTGTGLEAFF.

This clone came up a few times. V is TRBV18 and J is TRBJ1-5; the D is unclear. Germline lookup yields CDR1 KGHSH and CDR2 LQKENI. This CDR3 has 13 residues. V was shortened by 3 bases and J by 2 bases, with 5 bases between the two germline ends. DNA for the CDR3: TGTGCCAGCTCACCCCAGGGCAATCAGCCCCAGCATTTT. This encodes CASSPQGNQPQHF.

The V gene is TRBV18, the J gene TRBJ2-1; no definite D call. Germline V gene lookup returns CDR1 KGHSH and CDR2 LQKENI. This CDR3 region has 13 residues. V was cut by 4 bases and J by 9 bases, with 13 bases left in between. The CDR3, as DNA: TGTGCCAGCTCACTAAGCTCTAGAAGTGAGCAGTTCTTC. It translates to CASSLSSRSEQFF.

This chain uses TRBV10-3 with TRBJ2-3; 10 positions match TRBD2. The CDR3 is made up of 18 amino acids. The V segment lost 2 bases and the J segment 3 bases; nucleotides outside the gene matches: 11. Germline CDR1 ENHRY, CDR2 SYGVKD. For the CDR3, the DNA is TGTGCCATCAGTGAGGGGCTCCTCTCTAGCGGGGGAACAGATACGCAGTATTTT. Protein sequence: CAISEGLLSSGGTDTQYF.

The CDR3 nucleotides read TGTGCCAGCAGCTCCAACTACTCAGGGGGTGGCTACACCTTC. As protein: CASSSNYSGGGYTF. The J gene is TRBJ1-2, the V gene TRBV7-9, with 7 nucleotides matching TRBD1. V trimming: 4 bases; J trimming: 7 bases; junction bases outside the gene matches: 9. From germline, CDR1 is SEHNR and CDR2 FQNEAQ (reference sequence). This CDR3 has 14 residues.

The chain's CDR3 is CASTVAGGLETQYF. The CDR3 DNA follows: TGTGCCAGCACCGTAGCGGGGGGGCTGGAGACCCAGTACTTC. The rearrangement links TRBV28 to TRBJ2-5; 11 nucleotides line up with TRBD2. Per the germline V gene, CDR1 is MDHEN and CDR2 is SYDVKM. Losses at the gene ends were 7 bases for V and 5 bases for J; bases not matched to a gene: 6. The CDR3 has 14 amino acids.

The J gene is TRBJ2-7, the V gene TRBV5-1; D may be TRBD2 (5 bases). The germline V gene has CDR1 SGHRS and CDR2 YFSETQ. This CDR3 spans 14 amino acids. With 0 bases removed from V and 4 bases from J, the gap between germline ends came to 11 bases. The CDR3, as DNA: TGCGCCAGCAGCTTGGGGCGGGCCTTTTACGAGCAGTACTTC. Translation gives CASSLGRAFYEQYF.

The chain couples TRBV10-3 to TRBJ1-2; tentative D call: TRBD1 (5 bases). This CDR3 has 15 residues. The V and J ends lost 4 bases and 9 bases respectively, with 21 bases between them. Germline CDR1 is ENHRY and CDR2 is SYGVKD. Here the CDR3 DNA reads TGTGCCATCAGTGGACGAGTGGGGGAGGGTCGGAGCTACACCTTC. Amino acids: CAISGRVGEGRSYTF.

This clone appeared a few times. The J gene is TRBJ2-5, the V gene TRBV4-1, with TRBD2 matching over 8 bases. The junction had 9 bases not matched to a gene; V was cut back by 2 bases and J by 1 base. CDR3 length equals 17 residues. In germline, CDR1 is MGHRA, CDR2 YSYEKL. CDR3 nucleotides: TGCGCCAGCAGCCAACTAGCCCTAGCGGGCACCCAAGAGACCCAGTACTTC. Encoded protein: CASSQLALAGTQETQYF.

CDR3 DNA: TGTGCCAGCACCGCCACGGGACAGGGAGCAGATACGCAGTATTTT. It codes for CASTATGQGADTQYF. The rearrangement links TRBV28 to TRBJ2-3, with 9 bases that match TRBD1. CDR3 length: 15 amino acids. Germline CDR1 is MDHEN and CDR2 is SYDVKM. V was clipped by 7 bases and J by 4 bases; unmatched bases: 9.

The chain carries TRBV4-2 and TRBJ1-6, with D unresolved. The CDR3 consists of 18 residues. In germline, CDR1 is LGHNA, CDR2 YNFKEQ. V was shortened by 0 bases and J by 1 base, with 13 bases between the two germline ends. The CDR3 sequence is CASSQEPPARSYNSPLHF. CDR3 DNA: TGTGCCAGCAGCCAAGAACCTCCCGCTAGATCCTATAATTCACCCCTCCACTTT.